The next 30 T cell receptor beta chains were all read from a single sample in a study of Tregs in tolerant kidney transplant recipients. Clones were read by immunoSEQ multiplex PCR, and TCRdb kept only the in-frame ones, dropping some. The sample includes some 70,000 clones, roughly 91% of them seen just once. This specimen consisted of CD4+ T cells from blood, obtained before the transplant. Every receptor here comes from a human donor who received a combined kidney and bone marrow transplant.

The chain has TRBV6-5 and TRBJ1-2; no definite D call. The V end lost 8 bases, the J end lost 9 bases, and 19 bases lay between the germline ends. Germline CDR1 MNHEY, CDR2 SVGAGI. This CDR3 is built from 13 residues. CDR3 amino acids: CASSPEGGRSYTF. The CDR3 DNA sequence: TGTGCCAGCTCCCCGGAGGGTGGCAGAAGCTACACCTTC.

This sequence joins TRBV4-3 and TRBJ2-7, with TRBD1 identical over 9 bases. V lost 1 base and J lost 7; bases outside the gene matches: 5. There are 14 residues in the CDR3. The germline V gene has CDR1 LGHNA and CDR2 YSLEER. CDR3 in DNA: TGCGCCAGCAGCCAAGGTTGGACAGGGGAAGAGCAGTACTTC. It encodes CASSQGWTGEEQYF.

CDR3 DNA: TGTGCCAGCAGCTCTAGAGGTGACAGCCTCACAGATACGCAGTATTTT. Translation gives CASSSRGDSLTDTQYF. The chain is built from TRBV9 and TRBJ2-3, with D possibly being TRBD1 (5 bases). CDR3 length: 16 residues. The V end was cut by 4 bases, the J end by 2 bases, with 17 bases between. Germline-derived CDR1 and CDR2 are SGDLS and YYNGEE.

The J gene is TRBJ1-1, the V gene TRBV28; TRBD1 might be the D (5 bases). Trimming took off 8 bases at V and 0 bases at J, with 19 bases between the two ends. This CDR3 spans 16 amino acids. Per the germline V gene, CDR1 is MDHEN and CDR2 is SYDVKM. DNA for the CDR3: TGTGCCAGCTACCGGGACTTCGCCCCCATGAACACTGAAGCTTTCTTT. It codes for CASYRDFAPMNTEAFF.

The chain couples TRBV18 to TRBJ2-1, with 11 bases lining up with TRBD2. Per the germline V gene, CDR1 is KGHSH and CDR2 is LQKENI. The CDR3 covers 18 residues. J gave up 2 bases and V 1 base, and 7 bases lay outside the gene matches. CDR3 DNA: TGTGCCAGCTCACCACTAGCGGGAGGGGGTACGGCCTACAATGAGCAGTTCTTC. Protein product: CASSPLAGGGTAYNEQFF.

The rearrangement uses TRBV29-1 and TRBJ2-5, with 14 bases matching TRBD2. J was trimmed by 5 bases and V by 7 bases; bases with no gene match: 9. The CDR3 contains 15 residues. Germline-derived CDR1 and CDR2 are SQVTM and ANQGSEA. The CDR3 sequence is CSAGTSGRSFETQYF. The CDR3 DNA follows: TGCAGCGCTGGGACTAGCGGGAGAAGTTTTGAGACCCAGTACTTC.

This chain uses TRBV27 with TRBJ1-1; D may be TRBD1 (5 bases). The CDR3 contains 17 residues. V lost 1 base and J lost 4, with 19 bases in between. Germline assignment: CDR1 MNHEY and CDR2 SMNVEV (reference sequence). The CDR3 region is CASSLLTLRQGSTEAFF. The DNA for the CDR3 is TGTGCCAGCAGTTTATTAACCCTTAGGCAGGGTAGCACTGAAGCTTTCTTT.

V and J are TRBV18 and TRBJ1-4; TRBD1 might be the D (5 bases). The CDR3 extends over 15 amino acids. Germline lookup yields CDR1 KGHSH and CDR2 LQKENI. Trimming left V 6 bases short and J 0 bases short, with 11 bases between. The CDR3 sequence is CASSLGGSTNEKLFF. The CDR3 DNA reads as TGTGCCAGCTCCCTCGGGGGTTCAACTAATGAAAAACTGTTTTTT. The variable domain in full, completed from reference TRBV18 and TRBJ1-4, reads NAGVMQNPRHLVRRRGQEARLRCSPMKGHSHVYWYRQLPEEGLKFMVYLQKENIIDESGMPKERFSAEFPKEGPSILRIQQVVRGDSAAYFCASSLGGSTNEKLFFGSGTQLSVL.

This clone appeared a single time. The J gene is TRBJ1-2, the V gene TRBV19; TRBD1 is a possible D gene (6 bases). The germline V gene encodes CDR1 LNHDA and CDR2 SQIVND (reference sequence). CDR3 length: 15 amino acids. The V gene lost 4 bases and the J gene lost 1 base, with 13 bases spanning the gap. The CDR3 region is CASSTQGTFNYGYTF. In DNA, the CDR3 is TGTGCCAGTAGTACCCAAGGGACATTTAACTATGGCTACACCTTC.

The J gene is TRBJ2-7, the V gene TRBV19, with D possibly matching TRBD1 (6 bases). The ends were cut back, 0 bases at V and 5 bases at J, with 8 bases in the middle. The CDR3 length is 13 residues. Per the germline V gene, CDR1 is LNHDA and CDR2 is SQIVND (reference sequence). The CDR3 DNA follows: TGTGCCAGTAGTATAGAGACAGGCCACGAGCAGTACTTC. Translation: CASSIETGHEQYF. Full variable domain (outside the CDR3, taken from reference TRBV19 and TRBJ2-7): DGGITQSPKYLFRKEGQNVTLSCEQNLNHDAMYWYRQDPGQGLRLIYYSQIVNDFQKGDIAEGYSVSREKKESFPLTVTSAQKNPTAFYLCASSIETGHEQYFGPGTRLTVT.

The count of this clone is one. The rearrangement links TRBV6-6 to TRBJ2-1; TRBD2 might be the D (6 bases). The V gene lost 7 bases and the J gene lost 6 bases, with 13 bases spanning the gap. The germline gives CDR1 MNHNY, CDR2 SVGAGI (reference sequence). CDR3 length: 13 residues. CDR3 sequence reads: CASTLGLSNEQFF. The CDR3 bases are TGTGCCAGCACCCTGGGACTTTCCAATGAGCAGTTCTTC.

This clone was recorded only once. The V gene is TRBV7-8, the J gene TRBJ2-3, with D perhaps TRBD2 (6 bases). The CDR3 consists of 16 residues. V lost 5 bases and J 1 base, leaving 16 bases between the germline ends. Germline V gives CDR1 SGHVS, CDR2 FQNEAQ. The CDR3 spells CASSLAGGIGTDTQYF. The DNA for the CDR3 is TGTGCCAGCAGCCTGGCTGGGGGGATTGGCACAGATACGCAGTATTTT.

This clone was recorded only once. V usage is TRBV25-1 and J usage is TRBJ1-3, with 9 bases that match TRBD1. Unmatched junction bases numbered 7, after V lost 6 bases and J lost 7 bases. The germline V gene has CDR1 MGHDK and CDR2 SYGVNS. The CDR3 covers 14 residues. The DNA of the CDR3 is TGTGCCAGCAGGGCGGGACAGGGATTGAACACCATATATTTT. As protein: CASRAGQGLNTIYF.

The chain uses TRBV5-1 and TRBJ2-7, with TRBD2 matching 10 bases. The CDR3 has 16 residues. The V gene end was trimmed by 0 bases and the J gene end by 2 bases; junction bases not matched to a gene: 5. CDR1 SGHRS and CDR2 YFSETQ come from the germline V gene. CDR3 bases: TGCGCCAGCAGCTTGGCCCTAGCGGGGGATCCCTACGAGCAGTACTTC. Translated: CASSLALAGDPYEQYF.

V is TRBV27 and J is TRBJ1-1; 8 bases line up with TRBD1. Unmatched junction bases numbered 2, after V lost 6 bases and J lost 8 bases. Germline V lookup: CDR1 MNHEY, CDR2 SMNVEV (reference sequence). There are 11 residues in the CDR3. The CDR3 reads CASRGQGEAFF. As DNA, the CDR3 is TGTGCCAGCAGAGGACAGGGAGAAGCTTTCTTT.

The chain links TRBV5-1 to TRBJ1-4; 8 positions agree with TRBD1. Trimming removed 4 bases from V and 4 bases from J; junction bases left unmatched: 3. The V gene's germline CDR1 is SGHRS and CDR2 YFSETQ. The CDR3 length is 14 residues. CDR3 residues: CASSRTGFNEKLFF. In nucleotides, the CDR3 is TGCGCCAGCAGCCGGACAGGGTTTAATGAAAAACTGTTTTTT.

Worth noting for this clone: At one of its ends the junction is not consistent with the germline gene, which may arise from a read error. This chain joins TRBV6-6 and TRBJ2-5; TRBD1 matches 7 bases. The germline gives CDR1 MNHNY, CDR2 SVGAGI (reference sequence). The CDR3 covers 13 residues. The CDR3 region has the DNA TGTGCCAGCAGGAATACAGGGGTAGAGGCCCAGTACTTC. Protein sequence: CASRNTGVEAQYF.

In its sample, this clone was seen a few times. The chain couples TRBV18 to TRBJ1-5; D possibly corresponds to TRBD1 (5 bases). CDR1 is KGHSH, CDR2 LQKENI, per germline. CDR3 length equals 14 residues. V was shortened by 1 base and J by 4 bases, with 8 bases between the two germline ends. CDR3 bases: TGTGCCAGCTCACCACGCGGGGGTAATCAGCCCCAGCATTTT. Amino acid sequence: CASSPRGGNQPQHF.

The J gene is TRBJ2-1, the V gene TRBV4-2; 8 bases align to TRBD2. Germline values: CDR1 LGHNA, CDR2 YNFKEQ. The CDR3 consists of 15 residues. The ends lost 4 bases at V and 8 bases at J; junction bases unmatched: 10. The CDR3 protein is CASSRGSGIGHEQFF. The CDR3 bases are TGTGCCAGCAGCCGAGGTAGCGGGATTGGCCATGAGCAGTTCTTC.

V usage is TRBV2 and J usage is TRBJ1-4; 7 bases map to TRBD1. This CDR3 comprises 15 residues. The J segment lost 4 bases and the V segment lost 4 bases, leaving 6 bases of the junction unmatched. The V gene's germline CDR1 is SNHLY and CDR2 FYNNEI. The CDR3 reads CASSGQGVHNEKLFF. The CDR3 bases are TGTGCCAGCAGTGGGCAGGGGGTACATAATGAAAAACTGTTTTTT.

V is TRBV6-1 and J is TRBJ2-2; the match to TRBD2 covers 7 bases. Germline V CDR1 and CDR2: MNHNS, SASEGT. The trim removed 9 bases at V and 5 bases at J, leaving 12 bases unmatched. The length of the CDR3 is 15 residues. This CDR3 is CASTPRERSTGELFF. The CDR3 DNA sequence: TGTGCCAGTACCCCGCGGGAGCGATCAACCGGGGAGCTGTTTTTT.

V gene TRBV28 combines with J gene TRBJ1-4, with D unresolved. The CDR3 is 14 amino acids. V lost 6 bases, J lost 5 bases, and 13 bases lay in between. CDR1 and CDR2 (germline): MDHEN, SYDVKM. The CDR3 DNA reads TGTGCCAGCAGCAGAGGTGGTCGGAATGAAAAACTGTTTTTT. Protein product: CASSRGGRNEKLFF. The whole variable domain, remainder taken from reference TRBV28 and TRBJ1-4, is DVKVTQSSRYLVKRTGEKVFLECVQDMDHENMFWYRQDPGLGLRLIYFSYDVKMKEKGDIPEGYSVSREKKERFSLILESASTNQTSMYLCASSRGGRNEKLFFGSGTQLSVL.

This sequence joins TRBV6-1 and TRBJ2-3; 11 bases map to TRBD1. Trimming cost V 6 bases and J 6 bases; bases outside gene matches: 8. Germline values: CDR1 MNHNS, CDR2 SASEGT. This CDR3 region has 15 residues. The CDR3 region is CASRGTGGFSDTQYF. The CDR3 DNA reads as TGTGCCAGCAGGGGGACAGGGGGTTTTTCCGATACGCAGTATTTT.

This chain links TRBV18 with TRBJ1-2; 8 positions match TRBD1. V shed 0 bases, J shed 5 bases, and the junction held 5 bases outside the gene matches. Per the germline V gene, CDR1 is KGHSH and CDR2 is LQKENI. The CDR3 loop spans 15 amino acids. In nucleotides, the CDR3 is TGTGCCAGCTCACCACCCGACGGACAGGGTTATGGCTACACCTTC. It specifies CASSPPDGQGYGYTF.

This clone was seen more than once but under ten times. The chain recombines TRBV2 with TRBJ1-2; TRBD1 matches 7 bases. Germline CDR1 reads SNHLY; CDR2 reads FYNNEI. The CDR3 spans 13 residues. Trimming at V came to 5 bases and at J to 5 bases, leaving 5 bases not matched to a gene. The CDR3 DNA is TGTGCCAGCAGTCCGGGACAGCCTTATGGCTACACCTTC. It translates to CASSPGQPYGYTF.

This clone was seen only once. V gene TRBV5-1 combines with J gene TRBJ2-1, with D possibly being TRBD2 (6 bases). In germline, CDR1 is SGHRS, CDR2 YFSETQ. This CDR3 has 16 residues. With 4 bases removed from V and 7 bases from J, the gap between germline ends came to 21 bases. CDR3 coding DNA: TGCGCCAGCAGCGCTTGGTTTCCTAGCGAATCAAATGAGCAGTTCTTC. It is translated as CASSAWFPSESNEQFF.

The chain has TRBV5-4 and TRBJ2-1; TRBD2 matches at 10 bases. Trimming cost V 0 bases and J 0 bases; bases outside gene matches: 6. Looked up from germline, CDR1 is SGHNT and CDR2 is YYREEE (reference sequence). The length of the CDR3 is 18 residues. CDR3 protein: CASSLARTSGSSYNEQFF. The CDR3 coding sequence is TGTGCCAGCAGCTTGGCTCGGACTAGCGGAAGCTCCTACAATGAGCAGTTCTTC.

The rearrangement joins TRBV19 to TRBJ2-7; no reliable D call. Germline values: CDR1 LNHDA, CDR2 SQIVND (reference sequence). The V end was cut by 3 bases, the J end by 2 bases, with 8 bases between. CDR3 size: 13 residues. DNA for the CDR3: TGTGCCAGTAGTATTCGAGATGCCTACGAGCAGTACTTC. Its translation is CASSIRDAYEQYF.

V usage is TRBV10-3 and J usage is TRBJ2-2, with D tentatively TRBD2 (6 bases). Looked up from germline, CDR1 is ENHRY and CDR2 is SYGVKD. The CDR3 is 17 amino acids. V dropped 0 bases and J dropped 1 base, with 12 bases sitting between them. CDR3 nucleotides: TGTGCCATCAGTGAGTCAGCCACTAGCTTGAACACCGGGGAGCTGTTTTTT. Translation: CAISESATSLNTGELFF.

The J gene is TRBJ2-1, the V gene TRBV9, with D maybe TRBD2 (5 bases). This CDR3 contains 14 residues. V was trimmed by 2 bases and J by 1 base, leaving 7 bases between them. Germline values: CDR1 SGDLS, CDR2 YYNGEE. This chain's CDR3 is CASSVGGSYNEQFF. The DNA of the CDR3 is TGTGCCAGCAGCGTGGGCGGGTCCTACAATGAGCAGTTCTTC.